This T cell receptor (beta chain) was observed in a study of cytomegalovirus exposure and HLA in healthy donors. Study results and limitations: An analysis that came later showed most CMV-associated TCR beta chains appearing HLA-restricted. Earlier findings revealed that most TCR beta V segments proved productive either about 87% or about 30% of the time. Another analysis was done later, and it associated around 15,000 TCR beta sequences with HLA alleles at 0.05 false discovery rate.

A word on this clone: Its antigen is not known.

The PCR contained 60 Vbeta and 13 Jbeta primers. TCRdb keeps only in-frame clones here, not all; method: immunoSEQ multiplex PCR. The sample records about 150,000 clones, about 61% being singletons. The source of this sequence is a woman aged 40 to 50 in good health and CMV-seronegative. Input material: PBMCs.

This CDR3 reads CASRQPTDKTQMNTEAFF. CDR3 in DNA: TGCGCCAGCCGACAACCAACCGACAAAACCCAAATGAACACTGAAGCTTTCTTT. J is TRBJ1-1 and V is TRBV5-1; D gene uncertain. Deletions cut 7 bases from V and 0 bases from J, with 25 bases between. From germline, CDR1 is SGHRS and CDR2 YFSETQ. This CDR3 contains 18 residues.